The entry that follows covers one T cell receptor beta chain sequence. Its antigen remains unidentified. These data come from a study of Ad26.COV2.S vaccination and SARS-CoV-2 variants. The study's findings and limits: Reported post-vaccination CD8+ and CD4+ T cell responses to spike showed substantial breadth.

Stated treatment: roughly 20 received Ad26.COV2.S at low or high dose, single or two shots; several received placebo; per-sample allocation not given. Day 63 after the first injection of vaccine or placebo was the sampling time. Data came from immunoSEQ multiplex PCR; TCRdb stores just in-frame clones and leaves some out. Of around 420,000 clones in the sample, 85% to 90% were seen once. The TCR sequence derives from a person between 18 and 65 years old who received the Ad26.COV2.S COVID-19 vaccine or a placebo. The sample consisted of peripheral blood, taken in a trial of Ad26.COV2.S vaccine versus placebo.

CDR3 region: CASSAYTGDGETQYF. In DNA form, the CDR3 reads TGTGCCAGTAGTGCGTATACAGGGGACGGCGAGACCCAGTACTTC. The chain uses TRBV19 and TRBJ2-5, with 7 bases matching TRBD1. V shed 5 bases and J 5 bases; nucleotides not matched to a gene: 11. The CDR3 has 15 amino acids. Germline V CDR1 and CDR2: LNHDA, SQIVND (reference sequence).